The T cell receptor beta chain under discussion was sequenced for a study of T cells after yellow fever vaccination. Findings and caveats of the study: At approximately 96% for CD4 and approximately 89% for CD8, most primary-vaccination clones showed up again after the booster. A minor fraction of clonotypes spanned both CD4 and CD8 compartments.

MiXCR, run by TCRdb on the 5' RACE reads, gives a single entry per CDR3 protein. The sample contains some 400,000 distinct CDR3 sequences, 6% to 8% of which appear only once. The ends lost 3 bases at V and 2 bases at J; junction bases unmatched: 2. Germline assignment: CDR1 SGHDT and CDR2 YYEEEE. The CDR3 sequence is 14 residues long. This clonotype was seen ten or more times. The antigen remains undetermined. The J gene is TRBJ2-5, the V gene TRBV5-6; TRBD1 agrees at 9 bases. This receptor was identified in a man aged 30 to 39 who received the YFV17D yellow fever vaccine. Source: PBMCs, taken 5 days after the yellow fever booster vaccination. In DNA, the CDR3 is TGTGCCAGCAGCTGGGGACAGGGTCAAGAGACCCAGTACTTC. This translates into CASSWGQGQETQYF.